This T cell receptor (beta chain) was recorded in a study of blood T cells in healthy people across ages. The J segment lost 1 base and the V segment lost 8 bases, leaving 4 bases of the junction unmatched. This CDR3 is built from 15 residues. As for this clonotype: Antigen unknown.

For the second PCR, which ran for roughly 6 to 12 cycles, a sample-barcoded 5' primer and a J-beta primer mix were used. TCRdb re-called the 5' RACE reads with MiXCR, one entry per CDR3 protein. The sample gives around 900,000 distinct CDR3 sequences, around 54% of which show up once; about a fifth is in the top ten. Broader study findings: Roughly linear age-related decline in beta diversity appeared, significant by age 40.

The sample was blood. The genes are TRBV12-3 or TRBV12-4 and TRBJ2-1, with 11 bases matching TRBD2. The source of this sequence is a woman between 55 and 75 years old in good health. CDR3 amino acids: CASDSGRASYNEQFF. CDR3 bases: TGTGCCAGCGATAGCGGGAGGGCGTCCTACAATGAGCAGTTCTTC.